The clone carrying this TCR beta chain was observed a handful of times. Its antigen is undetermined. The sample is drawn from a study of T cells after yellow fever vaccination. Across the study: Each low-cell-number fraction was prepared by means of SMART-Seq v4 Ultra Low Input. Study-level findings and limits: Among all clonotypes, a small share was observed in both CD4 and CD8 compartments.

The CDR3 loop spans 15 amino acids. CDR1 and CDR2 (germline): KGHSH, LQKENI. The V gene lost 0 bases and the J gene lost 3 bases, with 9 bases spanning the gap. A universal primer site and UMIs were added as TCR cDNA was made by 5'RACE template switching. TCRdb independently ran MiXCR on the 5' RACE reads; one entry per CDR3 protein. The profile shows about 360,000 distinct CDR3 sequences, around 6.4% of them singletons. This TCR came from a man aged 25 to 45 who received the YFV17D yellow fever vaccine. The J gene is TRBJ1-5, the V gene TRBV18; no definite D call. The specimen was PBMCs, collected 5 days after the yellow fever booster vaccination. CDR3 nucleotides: TGTGCCAGCTCACCACCCGGCCAGATCAATCAGCCCCAGCATTTT. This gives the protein CASSPPGQINQPQHF. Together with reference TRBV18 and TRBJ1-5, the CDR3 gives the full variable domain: NAGVMQNPRHLVRRRGQEARLRCSPMKGHSHVYWYRQLPEEGLKFMVYLQKENIIDESGMPKERFSAEFPKEGPSILRIQQVVRGDSAAYFCASSPPGQINQPQHFGDGTRLSIL.